This passage covers 29 T cell receptor beta chains from one sample sequenced in a study of CD8 T cells in Susac syndrome. RNA amounts of roughly 0.5 to 1 ug underwent reverse transcription with random hexamers. TCRdb reprocessed the immunoSEQ multiplex PCR reads with MiXCR, giving one entry per CDR3 protein. The sample includes about 440,000 distinct CDR3 sequences, approximately 85% of them seen just once. The specimen was CD8+ T cells from PBMCs. The receptors shown here come from a human donor with multiple sclerosis.

The J gene is TRBJ2-3, the V gene TRBV12-3 or TRBV12-4, with 8 bases aligning to TRBD1. V dropped 4 bases and J dropped 3; count of bases not matched to a gene: 6. The CDR3 sequence is 15 residues long. CDR3 coding DNA: TGTGCCAGCAGTTCACGACAGGGGTTAACAGATACGCAGTATTTT. Encoded protein: CASSSRQGLTDTQYF.

This chain links TRBV6-6 with TRBJ1-1; TRBD1 matches at 8 bases. Unmatched junction bases numbered 6, after V lost 10 bases and J lost 2 bases. The V gene's germline CDR1 is MNHNY and CDR2 SVGAGI (reference sequence). The CDR3 covers 13 residues. The CDR3 protein is CATGQGINTEAFF. DNA for the CDR3: TGTGCCACCGGACAGGGTATTAACACTGAAGCTTTCTTT.

The chain combines TRBV12-5 with TRBJ1-4, with unresolved D. The CDR3 length is 19 residues. Deletions cut 3 bases from V and 0 bases from J, with 20 bases between. CDR1 is LGHNT, CDR2 FRNRAP, per germline. The CDR3 coding sequence is TGTGCTAGTGGTTTTCTTGTAGGCCTGTCCAGCGCAACTAATGAAAAACTGTTTTTT. Its protein is CASGFLVGLSSATNEKLFF.

The J gene is TRBJ2-7, the V gene TRBV2, with D possibly being TRBD2 (6 bases). V was cut by 7 bases and J by 5 bases, with 12 bases left in between. The CDR3 has 12 amino acids. The germline V gene encodes CDR1 SNHLY and CDR2 FYNNEI. CDR3 amino acids: CASTKSGHEQYF. In DNA form, the CDR3 reads TGTGCCAGCACCAAAAGCGGGCACGAGCAGTACTTC.

J is TRBJ2-1 and V is TRBV5-6; perhaps TRBD2 as D (6 bases). V was trimmed by 4 bases and J by 2 bases, leaving 16 bases between them. Looked up from germline, CDR1 is SGHDT and CDR2 is YYEEEE. CDR3 length equals 16 residues. CDR3 sequence: CASSPPVAEAYNEQFF. The DNA for the CDR3 is TGTGCCAGCAGCCCTCCGGTAGCGGAGGCCTACAATGAGCAGTTCTTC.

This chain uses TRBV5-1 with TRBJ1-1, with D unresolved. Germline-derived CDR1 and CDR2 are SGHRS and YFSETQ. V was pared by 0 bases and J by 1 base, with 7 bases between. This CDR3 region has 14 residues. The CDR3 DNA follows: TGCGCCAGCAGCTTGGGGGAAACGAACACTGAAGCTTTCTTT. Translation gives CASSLGETNTEAFF.

The CDR3 DNA follows: TGTGCCACCTCGATGGGACACCGTACGGAGACCCAGTACTTC. It yields the protein CATSMGHRTETQYF. The chain joins TRBV6-1 to TRBJ2-5; the D gene is possibly TRBD1 (6 bases). Trimming took 10 bases from V and 5 from J, leaving 20 bases between them. The CDR3 runs to 14 residues. Germline-derived CDR1 and CDR2 are MNHNS and SASEGT.

The CDR3 DNA is TGCGCCAGCAGCTTGTCGGCCGGGACAGCAAACACTGAAGCTTTCTTT. Translation gives CASSLSAGTANTEAFF. V usage is TRBV5-1 and J usage is TRBJ1-1; 7 bases agree with TRBD1. CDR3 length equals 16 residues. The germline V gene has CDR1 SGHRS and CDR2 YFSETQ. With V trimmed by 1 base and J by 2 bases, 8 bases remained unmatched.

The chain employs TRBV3-1 and TRBJ2-7, with a possible D match to TRBD1 (6 bases). Trimming shortened V by 1 base and J by 1 base, and 8 bases separated the two germline ends. The CDR3 consists of 14 residues. Germline CDR1 LGHDT, CDR2 YNNKEL (reference sequence). The CDR3 DNA reads as TGTGCCAGCAGCCAAGGGACAGCATCCTACGAGCAGTACTTC. This translates into CASSQGTASYEQYF.

This clonotype was seen a single time. This chain uses TRBV20-1 with TRBJ1-6; D is possibly TRBD1 (5 bases). With 7 bases removed from V and 7 bases from J, the gap between germline ends came to 17 bases. Germline CDR1 reads DFQATT; CDR2 reads SNEGSKA (reference sequence). The CDR3 consists of 14 residues. CDR3 in DNA: TGCAGTGAGATGCCCGGGGCAGCGAATTCACCCCTCCACTTT. This translates into CSEMPGAANSPLHF.

The chain couples TRBV20-1 to TRBJ2-1; TRBD2 is a possible D gene (6 bases). Germline CDR1 and CDR2: DFQATT and SNEGSKA (reference sequence). This CDR3 comprises 15 residues. V lost 0 bases, J lost 4 bases, and 13 bases lay in between. CDR3 coding DNA: TGCAGTGCTAGAGATATTACTAGCTCGTACAATGAGCAGTTCTTC. It yields the protein CSARDITSSYNEQFF.

The genes are TRBV6-1 and TRBJ2-3, with D unresolved. Per germline, CDR1 MNHNS and CDR2 SASEGT. Trimming took 6 bases from V and 4 from J, leaving 20 bases between them. The CDR3 runs 16 residues. CDR3 amino acids: CASSRVTAYPADTQYF. The CDR3 coding sequence is TGTGCCAGCAGCCGCGTGACGGCGTACCCGGCAGATACGCAGTATTTT.

This chain connects TRBV2 to TRBJ2-3; tentatively, D is TRBD2 (5 bases). Germline V CDR1 and CDR2: SNHLY, FYNNEI. V was clipped by 8 bases and J by 3 bases, with 12 bases between them. The CDR3 runs to 13 residues. For the CDR3, the DNA is TGTGCCAGCGCCTGGGAGCCGACAGATACGCAGTATTTT. The encoded protein is CASAWEPTDTQYF.

The rearrangement links TRBV5-1 to TRBJ2-1; 7 nucleotides agree with TRBD1. Germline values: CDR1 SGHRS, CDR2 YFSETQ. J lost 0 bases, V lost 2 bases, and 5 bases had no gene match. The CDR3 loop spans 16 amino acids. The CDR3 spells CASSFPDRSSYNEQFF. The CDR3 bases are TGCGCCAGCAGCTTCCCGGACAGGAGCTCCTACAATGAGCAGTTCTTC.

This chain uses TRBV15 with TRBJ1-2; 11 nucleotides match TRBD1. V lost 3 bases to trimming and J lost 8 bases; unmatched junction nucleotides: 11. The CDR3 spans 16 residues. In germline, CDR1 is LNHNV, CDR2 YYDKDF (reference sequence). CDR3 in amino acids: CATSSPGTGGPWGYTF. CDR3 DNA sequence: TGTGCCACCAGCAGCCCAGGGACAGGGGGTCCCTGGGGCTACACCTTC.

This chain joins TRBV5-1 and TRBJ2-1; a possible D gene is TRBD1 (6 bases). V lost 6 bases, J lost 2 bases, and 15 bases lay in between. The CDR3 covers 15 residues. Looked up from germline, CDR1 is SGHRS and CDR2 is YFSETQ. CDR3: CASNAGTNTYNEQFF. For the CDR3, the DNA is TGCGCCAGCAACGCCGGGACAAACACCTACAATGAGCAGTTCTTC.

The chain combines TRBV5-8 with TRBJ1-2, with D perhaps TRBD1 (6 bases). The CDR3 loop spans 14 amino acids. The V gene lost 10 bases and the J gene lost 3 bases, with 19 bases spanning the gap. Germline V CDR1 and CDR2: SGHTS, YDEGEE. The CDR3 DNA sequence: TGTGCCGGAAAGTTTAGGGGGATAGACTATGGCTACACCTTC. This gives the protein CAGKFRGIDYGYTF.

The chain has TRBV7-9 and TRBJ1-4; 7 nucleotides agree with TRBD1. V lost 2 bases and J lost 0; bases outside the gene matches: 3. This CDR3 spans 16 amino acids. Germline CDR1 is SEHNR and CDR2 is FQNEAQ (reference sequence). The CDR3 reads CASSLYRGSTNEKLFF. The DNA of the CDR3 is TGTGCCAGCAGCTTATACAGGGGTTCAACTAATGAAAAACTGTTTTTT.

The V gene is TRBV11-2, the J gene TRBJ2-3, with 7 bases aligning to TRBD1. Germline CDR1 reads SGHAT; CDR2 reads FQNNGV. J was trimmed by 1 base and V by 11 bases; bases with no gene match: 9. This CDR3 region has 14 residues. The CDR3 sequence: CAGSTGLGTDTQYF. The CDR3 coding sequence is TGTGCCGGATCGACAGGGTTGGGCACAGATACGCAGTATTTT.

The rearrangement links TRBV20-1 to TRBJ2-1; D possibly corresponds to TRBD2 (6 bases). Germline V CDR1 and CDR2: DFQATT, SNEGSKA (reference sequence). CDR3 length equals 17 residues. Trimming pared 1 base from V and 3 bases from J, leaving 19 bases between. The CDR3 loop is CSARVSGRELGYNEQFF. CDR3 coding DNA: TGCAGTGCTAGAGTCTCGGGTCGGGAGTTAGGCTACAATGAGCAGTTCTTC.

This sequence joins TRBV7-9 and TRBJ2-5, with TRBD1 matching over 7 bases. The CDR3 sequence is 14 residues long. The germline gives CDR1 SEHNR, CDR2 FQNEAQ (reference sequence). With V trimmed by 4 bases and J by 5 bases, 7 bases remained unmatched. CDR3 nucleotides: TGTGCCAGCAGCTCGACAGGGAAGATTGAGACCCAGTACTTC. It translates to CASSSTGKIETQYF.

The rearrangement uses TRBV20-1 and TRBJ2-2; D ambiguous. The CDR3 runs 15 residues. Trimming pared 0 bases from V and 0 bases from J, leaving 8 bases between. Germline CDR1 reads DFQATT; CDR2 reads SNEGSKA (reference sequence). CDR3 sequence: CSARDLQSNTGELFF. In DNA, the CDR3 is TGCAGTGCTAGAGATCTCCAGTCGAACACCGGGGAGCTGTTTTTT.

The chain joins TRBV2 to TRBJ2-2; 9 bases are shared with TRBD1. Trimming took 6 bases from V and 3 from J; bases not matched to a gene: 8. CDR3 length: 16 residues. Germline CDR1 is SNHLY and CDR2 is FYNNEI. For the CDR3, the DNA is TGTGCCAGCAGAGATAGGGGACAGGGTGACACCGGGGAGCTGTTTTTT. This codes for CASRDRGQGDTGELFF.

This sequence joins TRBV2 and TRBJ2-5; the match to TRBD2 covers 9 bases. There are 18 residues in the CDR3. Germline V gene data show CDR1 as SNHLY and CDR2 as FYNNEI. Trimming cost V 6 bases and J 2 bases; bases outside gene matches: 16. For the CDR3, the DNA is TGTGCCAGCAGCCGCCTAGCGGGAACAACTACCCAACAAGAGACCCAGTACTTC. Protein sequence: CASSRLAGTTTQQETQYF.

The rearrangement joins TRBV5-1 to TRBJ2-1; 9 bases are a match to TRBD2. Looked up from germline, CDR1 is SGHRS and CDR2 is YFSETQ. The CDR3 runs to 17 residues. V lost 0 bases and J lost 0; bases outside the gene matches: 4. As DNA, the CDR3 is TGCGCCAGCAGCTTGGGACTAGCGGCTTACTCCTACAATGAGCAGTTCTTC. This translates into CASSLGLAAYSYNEQFF.

J is TRBJ2-2 and V is TRBV16; D unclear. The CDR3 spans 14 residues. V gave up 2 bases and J gave up 3 bases, with 7 bases separating them. Germline V gene data show CDR1 as KGHSY and CDR2 as FQNENV. This CDR3 is CASSQAAYTGELFF. The CDR3 nucleotides read TGTGCCAGCAGCCAAGCCGCCTACACCGGGGAGCTGTTTTTT.

This clonotype was picked up a small number of times. V usage is TRBV14 and J usage is TRBJ1-2; D possibly corresponds to TRBD1 (5 bases). Germline V CDR1 and CDR2: SGHDN, FVKESK. Trimming shortened V by 0 bases and J by 3 bases, and 14 bases separated the two germline ends. This CDR3 has 16 residues. This CDR3 reads CASSQEGRGSYYGYTF. CDR3 DNA sequence: TGTGCCAGCAGCCAAGAGGGGAGGGGATCGTACTATGGCTACACCTTC.

This chain joins TRBV30 and TRBJ2-3, with D perhaps TRBD1 (5 bases). The V end was cut by 0 bases, the J end by 4 bases, with 8 bases between. This CDR3 comprises 13 residues. CDR1 is GTSNPN and CDR2 is SVGIG in the germline V gene (reference sequence). Here the CDR3 DNA reads TGTGCCTGGAGTGTCCCAGGGCCAGATACGCAGTATTTT. It encodes CAWSVPGPDTQYF. Full variable domain (remainder filled in from reference TRBV30 and TRBJ2-3): SQTIHQWPATLVQPVGSPLSLECTVEGTSNPNLYWYRQAAGRGLQLLFYSVGIGQISSEVPQNLSASRPQDRQFILSSKKLLLSDSGFYLCAWSVPGPDTQYFGPGTRLTVL.

Note on this clonotype: At one boundary the junction diverges from the germline segment, which might be a read error. The genes are TRBV12-3 or TRBV12-4 and TRBJ2-7, with TRBD1 matching 8 bases. The CDR3 sequence is 13 residues long. This CDR3 is CVSRHDRGYEQYF. CDR3 bases: TGTGTCAGCAGACACGACAGGGGCTACGAGCAGTACTTC.